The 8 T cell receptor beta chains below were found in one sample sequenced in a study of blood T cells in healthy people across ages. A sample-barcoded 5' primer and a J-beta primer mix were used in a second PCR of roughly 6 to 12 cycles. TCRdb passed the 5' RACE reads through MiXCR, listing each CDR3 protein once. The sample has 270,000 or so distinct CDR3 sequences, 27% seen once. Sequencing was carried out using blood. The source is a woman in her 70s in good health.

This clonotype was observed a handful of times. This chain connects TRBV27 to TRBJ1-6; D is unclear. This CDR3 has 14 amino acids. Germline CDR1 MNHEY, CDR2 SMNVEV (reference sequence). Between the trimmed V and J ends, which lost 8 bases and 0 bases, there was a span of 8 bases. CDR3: CASADISYNSPLHF. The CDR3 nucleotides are TGTGCCAGCGCCGACATCTCCTATAATTCACCCCTCCACTTT.

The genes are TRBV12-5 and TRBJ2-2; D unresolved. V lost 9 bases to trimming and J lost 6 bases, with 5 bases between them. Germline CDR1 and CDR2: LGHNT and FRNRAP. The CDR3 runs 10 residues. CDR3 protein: CARDPGELFF. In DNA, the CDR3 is TGTGCTAGGGATCCCGGGGAGCTGTTTTTT.

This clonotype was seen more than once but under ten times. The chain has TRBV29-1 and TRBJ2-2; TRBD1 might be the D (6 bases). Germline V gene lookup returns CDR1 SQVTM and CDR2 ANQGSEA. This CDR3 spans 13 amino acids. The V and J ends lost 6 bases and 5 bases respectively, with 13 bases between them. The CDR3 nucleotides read TGCAGCGTCTCTGCACAGGGAACCGGGGAGCTGTTTTTT. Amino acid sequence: CSVSAQGTGELFF.

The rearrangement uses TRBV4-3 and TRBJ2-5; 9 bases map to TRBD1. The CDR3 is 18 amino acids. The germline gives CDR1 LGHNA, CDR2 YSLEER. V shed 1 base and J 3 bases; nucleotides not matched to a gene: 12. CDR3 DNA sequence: TGCGCCAGCAGCCAAGTTAATCCTCTGAGGACAGGGGAAGAGACCCAGTACTTC. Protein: CASSQVNPLRTGEETQYF.

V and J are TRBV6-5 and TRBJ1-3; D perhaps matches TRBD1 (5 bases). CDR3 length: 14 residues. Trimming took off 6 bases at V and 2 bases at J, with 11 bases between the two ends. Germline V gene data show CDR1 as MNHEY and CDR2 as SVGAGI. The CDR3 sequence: CASRKQGAGNTIYF. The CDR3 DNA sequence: TGTGCCAGCAGAAAACAAGGGGCTGGAAACACCATATATTTT.

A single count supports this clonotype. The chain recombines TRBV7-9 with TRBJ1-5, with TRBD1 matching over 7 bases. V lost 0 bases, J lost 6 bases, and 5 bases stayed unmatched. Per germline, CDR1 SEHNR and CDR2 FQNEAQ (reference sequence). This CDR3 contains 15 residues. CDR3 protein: CASSLARQGPQPQHF. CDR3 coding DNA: TGTGCCAGCAGCTTAGCCCGACAGGGCCCTCAGCCCCAGCATTTT.

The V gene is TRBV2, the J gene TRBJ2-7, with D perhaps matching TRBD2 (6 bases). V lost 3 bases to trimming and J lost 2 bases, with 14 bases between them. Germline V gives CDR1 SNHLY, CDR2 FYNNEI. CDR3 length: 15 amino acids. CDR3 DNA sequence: TGTGCCAGCAGTGATTCCCTAGCGCCCGCCTACGAGCAGTACTTC. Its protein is CASSDSLAPAYEQYF.

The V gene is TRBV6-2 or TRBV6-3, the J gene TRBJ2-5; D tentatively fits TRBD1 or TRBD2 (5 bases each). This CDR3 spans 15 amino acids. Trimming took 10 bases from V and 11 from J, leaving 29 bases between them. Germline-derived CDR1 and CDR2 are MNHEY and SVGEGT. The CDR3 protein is CANSQLRDQPTEQYF. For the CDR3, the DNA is TGTGCCAACAGCCAGCTCCGGGACCAACCTACTGAGCAGTACTTC.